Presented here are 15 T cell receptor beta chains from one specimen sequenced in a study of response to subunit inactivated influenza vaccine. TCRdb re-derived calls from the RT-PCR reads in MiXCR, one entry per CDR3 protein. Found here are approximately 480,000 distinct CDR3 sequences, approximately 10% of them singletons; the top ten hold 9.5% to 15%. Sample: PBMCs from blood, taken 35 to 45 days after vaccination. The source of these receptors is a middle-aged man who received an inactivated influenza vaccine.

This clonotype came up a few times. The CDR3 DNA follows: TGCAGTGCTAGGGGACTAGCGGGAGGGCCGAGCGGGGAGACCCAGTACTTC. It yields the protein CSARGLAGGPSGETQYF. The chain uses TRBV20-1 and TRBJ2-5; the match to TRBD2 covers 16 bases. Germline trimming cut 3 bases from V and 5 bases from J; bases unmatched to any gene: 9. Germline V gene lookup returns CDR1 DFQATT and CDR2 SNEGSKA (reference sequence). The CDR3 is 17 residues long.

About this clonotype itself: No conserved phenylalanine or tryptophan ends this CDR3, so it is likely a read error. Because the CDR3's place on the DNA is in doubt, the DNA is left out and the CDR3 is given as listed by TCRdb. The chain carries TRBV7-9 and TRBJ2-3; the table's D call, TRBD2, has no DNA check behind it. The germline CDR1 and CDR2 sequences are SEHNR and FQNEAQ (reference sequence). The CDR3 length is 12 residues, termini included. CDR3 sequence reads: CASSLAVAGGML.

The chain has TRBV11-2 and TRBJ2-2, with 7 bases aligning to TRBD1. Trimming at V came to 6 bases and at J to 1 base, leaving 11 bases not matched to a gene. The germline CDR1 and CDR2 sequences are SGHAT and FQNNGV. This CDR3 contains 17 residues. As DNA, the CDR3 is TGTGCCAGCAGAACCCTCAACAGGGGAAGGAACACCGGGGAGCTGTTTTTT. Amino acids: CASRTLNRGRNTGELFF.

This clonotype was seen only a few times. J is TRBJ2-1 and V is TRBV4-3; 7 bases agree with TRBD1. J was trimmed by 5 bases and V by 0 bases; bases with no gene match: 7. The germline gives CDR1 LGHNA, CDR2 YSLEER. The CDR3 has 16 amino acids. In nucleotides, the CDR3 is TGCGCCAGCAGCCAAGAGTTGCACAGGGGAAACAATGAGCAGTTCTTC. This codes for CASSQELHRGNNEQFF.

The rearrangement links TRBV5-5 to TRBJ2-1; the match to TRBD1 covers 8 bases. The germline CDR1 and CDR2 sequences are SGHKS and YYEKEE (reference sequence). This CDR3 has 15 residues. J gave up 3 bases and V 4 bases, and 6 bases lay outside the gene matches. Here the CDR3 DNA reads TGTGCCAGCAGCAGAGGACAGGGCGGCTACAATGAGCAGTTCTTC. Amino acids: CASSRGQGGYNEQFF.

The CDR3 here is CASSQGLVSIGRDTQYF. DNA for the CDR3: TGTGCCAGCAGCCAAGGACTGGTTAGCATTGGGCGAGATACGCAGTATTTT. The chain recombines TRBV3-1 with TRBJ2-3; unclear D gene. Trimming stripped 1 base from V and 5 bases from J, with 19 bases between. The germline gives CDR1 LGHDT, CDR2 YNNKEL (reference sequence). The CDR3 is made up of 17 amino acids.

The V call is TRBV7-3, the J call TRBJ2-5, with 10 bases identical to TRBD2. Trimming cost V 5 bases and J 5 bases; bases outside gene matches: 2. The length of the CDR3 is 13 residues. The germline gives CDR1 SGHTA, CDR2 FQGTGA. The CDR3 sequence: CASSQGLAETQYF. CDR3 nucleotides: TGTGCCAGCAGCCAGGGACTAGCGGAGACCCAGTACTTC.

A few counts support this clonotype. The chain employs TRBV7-2 and TRBJ2-5; D unresolved. There are 12 residues in the CDR3. CDR1 SGHTA and CDR2 FQGNSA come from the germline V gene. The V end lost 5 bases, the J end lost 10 bases, and 14 bases lay between the germline ends. CDR3 sequence: CASSPQEGIQYF. The CDR3 DNA is TGTGCCAGCAGCCCCCAAGAAGGGATCCAGTACTTC.

Note on this clonotype: One end of the junction varies from germline; a read error may be responsible. This chain joins TRBV27 and TRBJ2-3; no clear D gene. CDR3 length equals 12 residues. Germline lookup yields CDR1 MNHEY and CDR2 SMNVEV (reference sequence). CDR3 coding DNA: TGTGCCAGCAGTTCCAGCCACAAATTACCCGTTTTT. It yields the protein CASSSSHKLPVF.

This clonotype has ten or more counts. V and J are TRBV20-1 and TRBJ1-1, with D perhaps matching TRBD1 (6 bases). The CDR3 is 11 amino acids. The V end was cut by 5 bases, the J end by 8 bases, with 12 bases between. Germline-derived CDR1 and CDR2 are DFQATT and SNEGSKA (reference sequence). Here the CDR3 DNA reads TGCAGTGCTGATGGGGGGCAGGAAGCTTTCTTT. It specifies CSADGGQEAFF.

This clonotype was counted only a few times. The V gene is TRBV20-1, the J gene TRBJ2-1, with TRBD2 matching 8 bases. The CDR3 is 14 residues long. CDR1 and CDR2 from the germline V gene are DFQATT and SNEGSKA (reference sequence). The junction had 4 bases not matched to a gene; V was cut back by 3 bases and J by 3 bases. Here the CDR3 reads CSASRGGNYNEQFF. The CDR3 DNA sequence: TGCAGTGCTAGCCGGGGGGGCAACTACAATGAGCAGTTCTTC.

V and J are TRBV12-3 or TRBV12-4 and TRBJ2-3, with TRBD2 matching over 16 bases. CDR3 length: 17 amino acids. After removal of 4 bases from V and 6 bases from J, the junction contained 7 bases not matched to a gene. The CDR3 sequence is CASSSRGLAGGLDTQYF. The CDR3 DNA is TGTGCCAGCAGTTCCCGGGGACTAGCGGGAGGGTTGGATACGCAGTATTTT.

V and J are TRBV7-6 and TRBJ2-2; TRBD1 agrees at 7 bases. The V gene end was trimmed by 3 bases and the J gene end by 6 bases; junction bases not matched to a gene: 10. The germline V gene has CDR1 SGHVS and CDR2 FNYEAQ. The CDR3 consists of 16 residues. The CDR3 sequence: CASSFMTGSTAGELFF. The CDR3 nucleotides read TGTGCCAGCAGCTTCATGACAGGGTCTACCGCCGGGGAGCTGTTTTTT.

This clonotype was detected many times. CDR3 protein: CASSFPEADTQYF. The CDR3 region has the DNA TGTGCCAGCAGTTTTCCCGAGGCGGATACGCAGTATTTT. The rearrangement links TRBV12-3 or TRBV12-4 to TRBJ2-3, with D unclear. Trimming stripped 3 bases from V and 6 bases from J, with 10 bases between. This CDR3 contains 13 residues.

This clonotype came up many times. J is TRBJ2-1 and V is TRBV29-1; no definite D call. Germline loops: CDR1 SQVTM, CDR2 ANQGSEA. The CDR3 is 12 amino acids. V gave up 3 bases and J gave up 3 bases, with 6 bases separating them. Here the CDR3 DNA reads TGCAGCGTTGACAGAGACTACAATGAGCAGTTCTTC. This codes for CSVDRDYNEQFF.